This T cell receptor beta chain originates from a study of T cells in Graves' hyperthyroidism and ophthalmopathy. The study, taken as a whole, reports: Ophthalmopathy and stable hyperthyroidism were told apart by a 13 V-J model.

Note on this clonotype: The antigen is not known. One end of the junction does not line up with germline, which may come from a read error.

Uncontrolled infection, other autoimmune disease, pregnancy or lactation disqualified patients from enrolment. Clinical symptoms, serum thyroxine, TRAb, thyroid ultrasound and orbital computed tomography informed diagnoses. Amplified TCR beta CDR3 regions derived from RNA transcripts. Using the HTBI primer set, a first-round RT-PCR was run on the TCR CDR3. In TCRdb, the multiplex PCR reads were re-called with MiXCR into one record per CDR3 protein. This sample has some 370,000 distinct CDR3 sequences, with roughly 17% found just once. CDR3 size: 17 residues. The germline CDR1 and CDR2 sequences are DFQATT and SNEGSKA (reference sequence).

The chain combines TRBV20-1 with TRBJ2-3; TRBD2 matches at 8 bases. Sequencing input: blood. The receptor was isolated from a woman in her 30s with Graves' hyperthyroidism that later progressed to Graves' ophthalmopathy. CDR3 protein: CSARDDFSGTYTDTHYF. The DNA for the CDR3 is TGCAGTGCTAGAGATGACTTTAGCGGGACGTACACAGATACGCACTATTTT.